The rows below give T cell receptor beta chains drawn from one sample of a study of cytomegalovirus exposure and HLA in healthy donors. Profiled with immunoSEQ multiplex PCR; TCRdb holds only in-frame clones, not every one. Of about 200,000 clones detected, about four fifths appear once; the ten largest clones hold around 1.6%. Sequenced: PBMCs. The receptors shown here come from a girl aged 5 to 17 in good health and CMV-seropositive. CDR3s include the opening cysteine and the closing phenylalanine or tryptophan. The D gene is left open where the match is weak.

J,V,D,CDR3,DNA
TRBJ2-7,TRBV10-3,-,CAISESAGVPSYEQYF,TGTGCCATCAGTGAGTCTGCCGGAGTGCCCTCATACGAGCAGTACTTC
TRBJ2-3,TRBV7-2,TRBD2,CASSSSGGEYTQYF,TGTGCCAGCAGCTCAAGCGGGGGGGAATACACGCAGTATTTT
TRBJ1-2,TRBV5-1,-,CASSSPPENYGYTF,TGCGCCAGCAGCTCCCCGCCGGAGAACTATGGCTACACCTTC
TRBJ2-7,TRBV6-6,TRBD1,CASSPTGGEQYF,TGTGCCAGCAGTCCTACAGGGGGCGAGCAGTACTTC
TRBJ1-2,TRBV6-1,TRBD1,CASRRDRGYGYTF,TGTGCCAGCCGGCGGGACAGGGGCTATGGCTACACCTTC
TRBJ1-4,TRBV4-3,TRBD1,CASSQGDRGNEKLFF,TGCGCCAGCAGCCAAGGGGACAGGGGGAATGAAAAACTGTTTTTT
TRBJ2-5,TRBV11-2,-,CASSLSPSAAQYF,TGTGCCAGCAGCTTATCCCCTAGCGCTGCCCAGTACTTC
TRBJ2-5,TRBV6-1,-,CASSWSVETQYF,TGTGCCAGCAGTTGGAGTGTAGAGACCCAGTACTTC
TRBJ1-2,TRBV11-3,TRBD1,CASSLQGAGYGYTF,TGTGCCAGCAGCTTACAGGGGGCAGGCTATGGCTACACCTTC
TRBJ1-5,TRBV29-1,-,CSVSMEQNQPQHF,TGCAGCGTTTCAATGGAGCAGAATCAGCCCCAGCATTTT